The sequence of this T cell receptor beta chain was determined in a study of OX40 agonist ivuxolimab in advanced cancers. With regard to the full study: Ivuxolimab, which targeted the costimulatory receptor OX40 (CD134), was an agonistic, fully human IgG2 monoclonal antibody. Intravenous ivuxolimab was administered to patients every 2 weeks at six dose levels: 0.01, 0.1, 0.3, 1.5, 3 and 10 mg/kg. Of the approximately 50 dose-escalation patients, hepatocellular carcinoma was present in approximately 20, melanoma in roughly 15, renal cell carcinoma in 9 and head and neck cancer in 9. In the dose-escalation cohort, roughly 82% of patients were male, and the mean age was around 65 years with a range of roughly 20 to 80. Prior anti-PD-1, anti-PD-L1 or anti-CTLA-4 therapy was permitted, and 40% to 50% of dose-escalation patients had received checkpoint inhibitors. Three dose-escalation patients achieved partial responses, one with hepatocellular carcinoma and two with cutaneous melanoma. The point of sequencing TCRbeta in the periphery was to test whether ivuxolimab changed TCR sequence diversity and drove clonal T-cell expansion. The monotherapy dose-escalation portion (N = 52 patients) of the phase I ivuxolimab trial is reported in the paper.

The trial excluded patients who had a history of autoimmune disease or were on systemic immunosuppression. Peripheral blood for TCR sequencing was collected from all dose cohorts at baseline, on cycle 4 day 1, and on cycle 7 day 1. The samples were drawn from a first-in-human, open-label, multicenter phase I dose-escalation trial of ivuxolimab. The trial enrolled adults with locally advanced or metastatic head and neck squamous cell, hepatocellular, melanoma or renal cell carcinoma. Before TCR sequencing, CD4+ T cells and CD8+ T cells were sorted from peripheral blood as separate populations. Overall study outcomes, separate from this receptor: At doses from 0.1 to 3.0 mg/kg, clonal expansion was seen in both CD4+ and CD8+ blood T cells between baseline and week 6. After ivuxolimab, more expanded clones were found on average in CD8+ T cells than in CD4+ T cells. In the 0.1-3.0 mg/kg groups, partial responders were among the patients with the lowest normalized peripheral clonal expansion, particularly in CD8+ T cells. The antigen specificity of the clonally expanded peripheral T cells was not determined. Low levels of normalized T-cell clonal expansion were also shown by some nonresponding patients.

Notes on this clone: Which antigen it targets is not known. Per-base quality was not reported, and no clone a single base away is much larger than it.

Genomic DNA was extracted from sorted cells for sequencing of the TCRbeta CDR3 region. The immunoSEQ Assay was used to sequence the TCRbeta CDR3 regions. TCRdb's version of the immuneACCESS table is confined to in-frame rearrangements and falls short of the full clone set. An unresolved V gene accounts for under half of the shortfall where checked; the remainder is of unknown origin. The sample includes approximately 74,000 clones, with 82% observed a single time. 5.5% to 6% of the sample goes to the ten largest clones. After removal of 7 bases from V and 6 bases from J, the junction retains 11 bases not matched to a gene. The CDR3, cysteine through phenylalanine, is 15 amino acids long. The CDR3 DNA has 45 bases and is translated from base 1. CDR1 MNHNY and CDR2 SVGAGI were looked up in the germline V gene (reference sequence).

This receptor was obtained from an adult with an advanced solid tumor such as melanoma, head and neck, liver or kidney cancer. Material: CD4+ or CD8+ T cells sorted from blood, obtained in a trial of the OX40 agonist ivuxolimab. The rearranged segments are TRBV6-6 and TRBJ2-2; the junction holds 7 bases that match TRBD2. Here is the DNA: TGTGCCAGCATTCCCGGGGGGTTCTACGCCGGGGAGCTGTTTTTT. It encodes CASIPGGFYAGELFF.